What follows is one T cell receptor (beta chain) and its context. In the original analysis: Researchers report that nucleated cell counts were estimated from reference gene primer amplification. The assay was immunoSEQ multiplex PCR, and TCRdb's table has in-frame clones only and misses some. That table supplies the V and J calls and clone size; D and trimming were determined from the DNA. Among 250,000 to 300,000 clones listed, about 87% were seen once. These data are taken from a study of blood T cell repertoires in COVID-19. As for the study in general: T cells, B-cell-depleted T cells, or PBMCs supplied cDNA or gDNA.

The germline V gene encodes CDR1 SGHVT and CDR2 SQSDAQ. This CDR3 is 17 amino acids long. Trimming took 1 base from V and 7 from J; bases not matched to a gene: 9. V gene TRBV7-4 combines with J gene TRBJ2-2; 10 nucleotides line up with TRBD2. Sample: peripheral blood. This TCR was sampled from a woman between 40 and 50 years old with acute or convalescent COVID-19. CDR3 sequence reads: CASSLVLAGLVGGELFF. The CDR3 region has the DNA TGTGCCAGCAGCTTAGTACTAGCGGGGTTGGTGGGCGGGGAGCTGTTTTTT.